Presented here are 24 T cell receptor beta chains from one specimen sequenced in a study of cytomegalovirus exposure and HLA in healthy donors. The study ran its PCR with 60 Vbeta and 13 Jbeta primers. Profiled with immunoSEQ multiplex PCR; TCRdb holds only in-frame clones, not every one. Counted here are roughly 130,000 clones, 65% to 80% occurring once; the ten biggest clones make up around 1.3%. The sequencing input was PBMCs. The source of these receptors is a male donor in good health and CMV-seropositive.

This sequence joins TRBV19 and TRBJ2-1; TRBD2 agrees at 15 bases. Germline values: CDR1 LNHDA, CDR2 SQIVND (reference sequence). The CDR3 totals 19 residues. V was pared by 6 bases and J by 3 bases, with 12 bases of the junction left unmatched. Written as DNA, the CDR3 is TGTGCCAGTAGACAAAGACCGGGACTAGCGGGAGGAATCTACAATGAGCAGTTCTTC. This gives the protein CASRQRPGLAGGIYNEQFF.

The CDR3 DNA reads TGCGCCAGCAGCGAGACTAGCGGGCTACCCTACGAGCAGTACTTC. Translated: CASSETSGLPYEQYF. J is TRBJ2-5 and V is TRBV5-1; 10 bases fit TRBD2. The DNA end is more similar to TRBJ2-7, so the J call may be wrong. The CDR3 is made up of 15 amino acids. The V gene's germline CDR1 is SGHRS and CDR2 YFSETQ.

The J gene is TRBJ1-4, the V gene TRBV5-1; D unresolved. The CDR3 runs 15 residues. V lost 4 bases to trimming and J lost 5 bases, with 15 bases between them. CDR1 and CDR2 from the germline V gene are SGHRS and YFSETQ. The CDR3 protein is CASSRNAARNEKLFF. The CDR3 DNA sequence: TGCGCCAGCAGCCGTAATGCCGCTAGAAATGAAAAACTGTTTTTT.

This chain connects TRBV9 to TRBJ2-5; 9 bases align to TRBD2. The length of the CDR3 is 15 residues. The V gene end was trimmed by 0 bases and the J gene end by 3 bases; junction bases not matched to a gene: 3. The germline V gene has CDR1 SGDLS and CDR2 YYNGEE. This chain's CDR3 is CASSVGVAGEETQYF. The CDR3 DNA reads as TGTGCCAGCAGCGTAGGGGTAGCGGGAGAAGAGACCCAGTACTTC.

The rearrangement uses TRBV9 and TRBJ2-7; weak D call: TRBD1 (6 bases). The V and J ends lost 2 bases and 5 bases respectively, with 17 bases between them. Germline CDR1 is SGDLS and CDR2 is YYNGEE. The CDR3 has 15 residues. Here the CDR3 DNA reads TGTGCCAGCAGCGTCCCCGGGACAACAACTAACGAGCAGTACTTC. It codes for CASSVPGTTTNEQYF.

The V and J genes are TRBV4-1 and TRBJ1-2; no firm D call. V lost 1 base to trimming and J lost 4 bases, with 13 bases between them. There are 15 residues in the CDR3. The V gene's germline CDR1 is MGHRA and CDR2 YSYEKL. CDR3 residues: CASSQGRTVGYGYTF. Written as DNA, the CDR3 is TGCGCCAGCAGCCAAGGAAGGACTGTGGGCTATGGCTACACCTTC.

In this sample, this clone turned up a few times. The CDR3 loop reads CASSSGTSTDTQYF. Written as DNA, the CDR3 is TGTGCCAGCAGCTCCGGGACTAGCACAGATACGCAGTATTTT. The chain couples TRBV28 to TRBJ2-3; D may be TRBD2 (6 bases). Trimming shortened V by 6 bases and J by 0 bases, and 10 bases separated the two germline ends. CDR1 and CDR2 from the germline V gene are MDHEN and SYDVKM. The CDR3 runs to 14 residues.

The chain recombines TRBV28 with TRBJ1-2, with TRBD1 identical over 8 bases. This CDR3 has 14 residues. V dropped 7 bases and J dropped 4; count of bases not matched to a gene: 8. The germline gives CDR1 MDHEN, CDR2 SYDVKM. CDR3: CASNPGQGPYGYTF. The DNA for the CDR3 is TGTGCCAGCAACCCTGGACAGGGACCCTATGGCTACACCTTC.

The chain couples TRBV7-2 to TRBJ2-5; D unresolved. Trimming cost V 1 base and J 9 bases, with 12 bases left between them. CDR1 is SGHTA, CDR2 FQGNSA, per germline. The CDR3 has 13 amino acids. The CDR3 region is CASSLGSSVAQYF. The CDR3 DNA reads as TGTGCCAGCAGCTTAGGTTCATCGGTGGCCCAGTACTTC. Together with reference TRBV7-2 and TRBJ2-5, the CDR3 gives the full variable domain: GAGVSQSPSNKVTEKGKDVELRCDPISGHTALYWYRQSLGQGLEFLIYFQGNSAPDKSGLPSDRFSAERTGGSVSTLTIQRTQQEDSAVYLCASSLGSSVAQYFGPGTRLLVL.

The chain couples TRBV5-1 to TRBJ2-5; a weak D match, TRBD2 (6 bases). This CDR3 is 16 amino acids long. The V end was cut by 3 bases, the J end by 1 base, with 16 bases between. In germline, CDR1 is SGHRS, CDR2 YFSETQ. CDR3 sequence: CASSSRGGMGQETQYF. The DNA of the CDR3 is TGCGCCAGCAGCTCCCGGGGCGGGATGGGCCAAGAGACCCAGTACTTC.

V gene TRBV11-1 combines with J gene TRBJ2-7; TRBD1 matches at 8 bases. The CDR3 is made up of 14 amino acids. V lost 3 bases, J lost 2 bases, and 3 bases stayed unmatched. Germline CDR1 and CDR2: SGHAT and FQDESV (reference sequence). The CDR3 DNA reads as TGTGCCAGCAGCTTGGGGACAGGCCCCTACGAGCAGTACTTC. It specifies CASSLGTGPYEQYF. Supplemented by reference TRBV11-1 and TRBJ2-7, the full variable domain reads EAEVAQSPRYKITEKSQAVAFWCDPISGHATLYWYRQILGQGPELLVQFQDESVVDDSQLPKDRFSAERLKGVDSTLKIQPAELGDSAMYLCASSLGTGPYEQYFGPGTRLTVT.

This chain uses TRBV5-1 with TRBJ2-5; D is perhaps TRBD1 (6 bases). CDR3 length: 17 residues. The germline V and J ends were trimmed by 4 bases and 1 base, with 20 bases remaining between them. Germline V lookup: CDR1 SGHRS, CDR2 YFSETQ. CDR3 bases: TGCGCCAGCAGCGATAAGACAGGAGGCTACGTCCAAGAGACCCAGTACTTC. Protein product: CASSDKTGGYVQETQYF.

The rearrangement uses TRBV2 and TRBJ1-5; no reliable D call. The ends were cut back, 6 bases at V and 7 bases at J, with 22 bases in the middle. CDR1 and CDR2 from the germline V gene are SNHLY and FYNNEI. The CDR3 loop spans 16 amino acids. CDR3 residues: CASSNTPGFVGQPQHF. The DNA for the CDR3 is TGTGCCAGCAGCAACACCCCGGGGTTTGTGGGGCAGCCCCAGCATTTT.

This clone turned up a few times. The chain joins TRBV5-4 to TRBJ2-2, with 9 positions matching TRBD2. Germline trimming cut 4 bases from V and 3 bases from J; bases unmatched to any gene: 7. Germline CDR1 SGHNT, CDR2 YYREEE (reference sequence). CDR3 size: 16 residues. The CDR3 DNA is TGTGCCAGCAGCCCCACTGGACTAGCGCACACCGGGGAGCTGTTTTTT. This translates into CASSPTGLAHTGELFF.

The genes are TRBV7-2 and TRBJ2-2; 8 bases are shared with TRBD2. The germline gives CDR1 SGHTA, CDR2 FQGNSA. This CDR3 has 16 residues. The junction had 7 bases not matched to a gene; V was cut back by 5 bases and J by 2 bases. In DNA, the CDR3 is TGTGCCAGCAGCGCAATAGCGGGGACTAACACCGGGGAGCTGTTTTTT. Amino acids: CASSAIAGTNTGELFF.

The J gene is TRBJ2-5, the V gene TRBV5-1; tentative D call: TRBD1 (5 bases). The CDR3 is 14 residues long. The V gene lost 0 bases and the J gene lost 2 bases, with 8 bases spanning the gap. The V gene's germline CDR1 is SGHRS and CDR2 YFSETQ. As DNA, the CDR3 is TGCGCCAGCAGCTTGGTGACAGAACAAGAGACCCAGTACTTC. As protein: CASSLVTEQETQYF.

In DNA form, the CDR3 reads TGTGCCTGGAGCCATCGGACAGGGAATCAGCCCCAGCATTTT. It is translated as CAWSHRTGNQPQHF. The genes are TRBV30 and TRBJ1-5, with 8 bases matching TRBD1. Trimming at V came to 3 bases and at J to 4 bases, leaving 5 bases not matched to a gene. In germline, CDR1 is GTSNPN, CDR2 SVGIG (reference sequence). The CDR3 contains 14 residues.

The chain is built from TRBV30 and TRBJ1-5, with D perhaps TRBD1 (5 bases). The CDR3 covers 14 residues. Germline V gene lookup returns CDR1 GTSNPN and CDR2 SVGIG (reference sequence). Trimming pared 1 base from V and 4 bases from J, leaving 11 bases between. As DNA, the CDR3 is TGTGCCTGGAGTGCCAGGGTAAATAATCAGCCCCAGCATTTT. Its translation is CAWSARVNNQPQHF.

V and J are TRBV4-1 and TRBJ2-5, with 8 bases lining up with TRBD2. The DNA end lines up better with TRBJ2-7; the J call may be wrong. The germline V gene has CDR1 MGHRA and CDR2 YSYEKL. The CDR3 is 17 residues long. The CDR3: CASSQGPRAGGGYEQYF. Here the CDR3 DNA reads TGCGCCAGCAGCCAAGGGCCCCGTGCGGGGGGCGGTTACGAGCAGTACTTC.

J is TRBJ1-6 and V is TRBV30; D might be TRBD1 (6 bases). This CDR3 comprises 16 residues. Germline V gene sequence: CDR1 GTSNPN, CDR2 SVGIG (reference sequence). V was shortened by 1 base and J by 7 bases, with 17 bases between the two germline ends. Written as DNA, the CDR3 is TGTGCCTGGAGTGCTCAGGTGGGGGCGCGCAATTCACCCCTCCACTTT. Encoded protein: CAWSAQVGARNSPLHF.

The chain combines TRBV7-2 with TRBJ2-1; 12 bases map to TRBD2. V was pared by 0 bases and J by 0 bases, with 3 bases of the junction left unmatched. The CDR3 contains 18 residues. Germline values: CDR1 SGHTA, CDR2 FQGNSA. CDR3: CASSLAGTSGPSYNEQFF. CDR3 coding DNA: TGTGCCAGCAGCTTAGCGGGGACTAGCGGGCCCTCCTACAATGAGCAGTTCTTC.

The J gene is TRBJ1-5, the V gene TRBV7-9, with D possibly matching TRBD1 (6 bases). The V gene lost 1 base and the J gene lost 0 bases, with 7 bases spanning the gap. Germline-derived CDR1 and CDR2 are SEHNR and FQNEAQ (reference sequence). This CDR3 contains 15 residues. For the CDR3, the DNA is TGTGCCAGCAGCTTAGGCAGGGGTAGCAATCAGCCCCAGCATTTT. Translated, it gives CASSLGRGSNQPQHF.

CDR3 sequence (DNA): TGTGCCAGTAGTGCGACTAGCGGGAGGGATGACGAGCAGTACTTC. Its protein product is CASSATSGRDDEQYF. The V gene is TRBV19, the J gene TRBJ2-7, with 14 positions matching TRBD2. V lost 5 bases and J lost 5; bases outside the gene matches: 5. The CDR3 consists of 15 residues. The germline CDR1 and CDR2 sequences are LNHDA and SQIVND (reference sequence).

This chain connects TRBV6-5 to TRBJ1-1, with 12 positions matching TRBD1. Germline V lookup: CDR1 MNHEY, CDR2 SVGAGI. The CDR3 consists of 15 residues. Trimming at V came to 5 bases and at J to 5 bases, leaving 6 bases not matched to a gene. CDR3: CASSRPGQGATEAFF. DNA for the CDR3: TGTGCCAGCAGTAGACCGGGACAGGGGGCGACTGAAGCTTTCTTT.